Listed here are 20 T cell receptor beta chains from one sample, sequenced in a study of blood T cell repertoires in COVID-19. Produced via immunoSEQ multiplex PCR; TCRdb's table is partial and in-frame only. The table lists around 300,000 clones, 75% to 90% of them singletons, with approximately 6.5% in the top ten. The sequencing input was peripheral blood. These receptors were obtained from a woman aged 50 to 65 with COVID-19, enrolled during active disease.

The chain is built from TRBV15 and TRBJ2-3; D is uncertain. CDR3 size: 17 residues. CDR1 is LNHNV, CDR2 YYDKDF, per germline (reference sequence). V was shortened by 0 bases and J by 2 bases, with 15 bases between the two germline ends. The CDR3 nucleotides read TGTGCCACCAGCAGAGAAGCGTCCTGGCTCCCCACAGATACGCAGTATTTT. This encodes CATSREASWLPTDTQYF.

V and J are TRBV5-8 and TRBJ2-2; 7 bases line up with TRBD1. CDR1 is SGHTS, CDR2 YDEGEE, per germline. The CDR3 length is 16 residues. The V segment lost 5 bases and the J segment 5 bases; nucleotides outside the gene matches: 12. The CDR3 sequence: CASSPPDRDRTGELFF. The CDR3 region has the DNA TGTGCCAGCAGTCCCCCTGACAGGGATAGGACCGGGGAGCTGTTTTTT.

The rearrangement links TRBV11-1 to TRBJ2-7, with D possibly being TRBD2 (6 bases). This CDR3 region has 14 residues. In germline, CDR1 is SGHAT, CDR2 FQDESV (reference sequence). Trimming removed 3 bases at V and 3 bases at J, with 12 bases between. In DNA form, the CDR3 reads TGTGCCAGCAGCTTTGGGACTCAATACTACGAGCAGTACTTC. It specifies CASSFGTQYYEQYF.

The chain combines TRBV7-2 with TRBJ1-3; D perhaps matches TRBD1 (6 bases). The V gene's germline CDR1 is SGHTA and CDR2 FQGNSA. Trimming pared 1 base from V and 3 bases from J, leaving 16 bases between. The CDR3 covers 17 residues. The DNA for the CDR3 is TGTGCCAGCAGCTTAGGATCTTGGACAGATGTTGGAAACACCATATATTTT. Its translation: CASSLGSWTDVGNTIYF.

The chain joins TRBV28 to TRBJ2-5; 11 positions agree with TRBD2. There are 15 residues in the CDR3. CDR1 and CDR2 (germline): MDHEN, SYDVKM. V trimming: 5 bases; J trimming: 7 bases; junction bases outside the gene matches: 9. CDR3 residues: CASSDSGRATRTQYF. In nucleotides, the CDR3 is TGTGCCAGCAGTGATAGCGGGAGGGCGACTCGGACCCAGTACTTC.

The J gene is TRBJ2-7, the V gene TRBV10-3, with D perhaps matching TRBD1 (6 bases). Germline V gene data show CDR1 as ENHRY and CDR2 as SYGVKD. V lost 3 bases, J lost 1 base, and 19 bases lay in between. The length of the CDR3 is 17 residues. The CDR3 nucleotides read TGTGCCATCAGTGACCTTTCTAGACAGGCCCGGTCCTACGAGCAGTACTTC. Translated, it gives CAISDLSRQARSYEQYF.

Here the CDR3 reads CASSRTGGPTLEQYF. The CDR3 bases are TGTGCCAGCAGCCGAACCGGGGGGCCAACCCTGGAGCAGTACTTC. The V gene is TRBV5-8, the J gene TRBJ2-7; maybe TRBD2 (7 bases). The CDR3 is made up of 15 amino acids. The ends were cut back, 4 bases at V and 7 bases at J, with 21 bases in the middle. Germline V gene sequence: CDR1 SGHTS, CDR2 YDEGEE.

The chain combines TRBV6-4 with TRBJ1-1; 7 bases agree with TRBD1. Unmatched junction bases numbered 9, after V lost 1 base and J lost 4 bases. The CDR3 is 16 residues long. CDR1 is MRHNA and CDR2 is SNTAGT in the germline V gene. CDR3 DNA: TGTGCCAGCAGTGACTTTAACAGGGGAGCAAGCACTGAAGCTTTCTTT. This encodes CASSDFNRGASTEAFF.

The CDR3, as DNA: TGTGCCAGTAGTATAGGGAGGCAGACTAACTATGGCTACACCTTC. It translates to CASSIGRQTNYGYTF. The chain links TRBV19 to TRBJ1-2; D call uncertain. CDR3 size: 15 residues. The germline V gene encodes CDR1 LNHDA and CDR2 SQIVND (reference sequence). V was cut by 1 base and J by 0 bases, with 9 bases left in between.

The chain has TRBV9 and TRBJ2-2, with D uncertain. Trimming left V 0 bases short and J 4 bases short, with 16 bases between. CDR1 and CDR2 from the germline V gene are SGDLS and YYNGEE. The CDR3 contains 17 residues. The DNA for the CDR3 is TGTGCCAGCAGCGTAGAAGCGCCCCACCGAACCACCGGGGAGCTGTTTTTT. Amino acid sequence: CASSVEAPHRTTGELFF.

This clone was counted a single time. CDR3 amino acids: CASSLEVGRAGELFF. The CDR3 DNA follows: TGTGCCAGCAGCTTAGAAGTCGGGAGGGCCGGGGAGCTGTTTTTT. The chain combines TRBV11-2 with TRBJ2-2, with 8 bases identical to TRBD2. The germline V gene encodes CDR1 SGHAT and CDR2 FQNNGV. The trim removed 0 bases at V and 6 bases at J, leaving 3 bases unmatched. The CDR3 has 15 residues.

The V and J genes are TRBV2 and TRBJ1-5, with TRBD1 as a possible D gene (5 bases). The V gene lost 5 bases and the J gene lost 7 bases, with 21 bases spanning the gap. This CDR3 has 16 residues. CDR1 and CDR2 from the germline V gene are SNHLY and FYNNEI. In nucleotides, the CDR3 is TGTGCCAGCAGTCCCGACGGTTGGGGGGTAAAACAGCCCCAGCATTTT. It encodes CASSPDGWGVKQPQHF.

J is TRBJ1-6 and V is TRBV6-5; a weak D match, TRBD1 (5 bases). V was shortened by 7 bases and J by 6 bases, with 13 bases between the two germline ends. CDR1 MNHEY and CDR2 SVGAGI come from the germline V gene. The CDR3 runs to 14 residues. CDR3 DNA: TGTGCCAGCACCCAAGACAGCTTTAATTCACCCCTCCACTTT. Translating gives CASTQDSFNSPLHF.

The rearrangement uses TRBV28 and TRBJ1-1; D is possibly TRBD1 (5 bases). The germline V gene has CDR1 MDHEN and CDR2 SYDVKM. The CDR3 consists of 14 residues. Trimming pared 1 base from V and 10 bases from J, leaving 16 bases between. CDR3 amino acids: CASSLFPGILGAFF. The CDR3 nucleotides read TGTGCCAGCAGTTTATTTCCAGGGATTTTAGGAGCTTTCTTT.

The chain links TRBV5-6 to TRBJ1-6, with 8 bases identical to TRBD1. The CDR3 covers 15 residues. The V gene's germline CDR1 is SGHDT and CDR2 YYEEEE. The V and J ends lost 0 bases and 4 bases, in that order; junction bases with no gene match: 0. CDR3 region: CASSLGQGYNSPLHF. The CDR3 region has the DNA TGTGCCAGCAGCTTGGGACAGGGGTATAATTCACCCCTCCACTTT.

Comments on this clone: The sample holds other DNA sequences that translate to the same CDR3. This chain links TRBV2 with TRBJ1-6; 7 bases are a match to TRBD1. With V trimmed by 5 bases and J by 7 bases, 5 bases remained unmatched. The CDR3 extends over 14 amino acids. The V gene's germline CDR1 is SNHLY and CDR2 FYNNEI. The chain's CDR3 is CASSRQGANSPLHF. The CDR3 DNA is TGTGCCAGCAGTAGACAGGGAGCGAATTCACCCCTCCACTTT.

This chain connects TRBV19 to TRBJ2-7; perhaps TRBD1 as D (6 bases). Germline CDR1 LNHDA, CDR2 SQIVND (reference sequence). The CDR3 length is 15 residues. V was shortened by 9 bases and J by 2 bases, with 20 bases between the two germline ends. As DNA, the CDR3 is TGTGCCAGCAGCAAAACCCGGACAGCTACCTACGAGCAGTACTTC. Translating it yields CASSKTRTATYEQYF. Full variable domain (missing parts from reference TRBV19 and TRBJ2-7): DGGITQSPKYLFRKEGQNVTLSCEQNLNHDAMYWYRQDPGQGLRLIYYSQIVNDFQKGDIAEGYSVSREKKESFPLTVTSAQKNPTAFYLCASSKTRTATYEQYFGPGTRLTVT.

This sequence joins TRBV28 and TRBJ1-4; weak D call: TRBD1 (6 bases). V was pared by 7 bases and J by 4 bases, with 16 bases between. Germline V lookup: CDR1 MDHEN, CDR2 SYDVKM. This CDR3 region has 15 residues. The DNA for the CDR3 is TGTGCCAGCACTCAGTGGGGGCTACTTAATGAAAAACTGTTTTTT. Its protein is CASTQWGLLNEKLFF.

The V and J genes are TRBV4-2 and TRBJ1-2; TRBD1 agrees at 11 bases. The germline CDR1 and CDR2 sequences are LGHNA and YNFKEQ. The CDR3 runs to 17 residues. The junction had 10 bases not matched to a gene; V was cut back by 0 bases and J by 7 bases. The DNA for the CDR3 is TGTGCCAGCAGCCAAGATGGGACTGGGACAGGGGGAGTTGGCTACACCTTC. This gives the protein CASSQDGTGTGGVGYTF.

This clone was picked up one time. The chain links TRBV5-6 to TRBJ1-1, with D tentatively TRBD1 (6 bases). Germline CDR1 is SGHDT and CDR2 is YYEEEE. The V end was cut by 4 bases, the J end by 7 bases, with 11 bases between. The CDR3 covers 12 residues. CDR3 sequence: CASSLQGSEAFF. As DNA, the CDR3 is TGTGCCAGCAGCCTACAGGGTAGTGAAGCTTTCTTT. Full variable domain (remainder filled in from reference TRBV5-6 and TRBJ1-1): DAGVTQSPTHLIKTRGQQVTLRCSPKSGHDTVSWYQQALGQGPQFIFQYYEEEERQRGNFPDRFSGHQFPNYSSELNVNALLLGDSALYLCASSLQGSEAFFGQGTRLTVV.